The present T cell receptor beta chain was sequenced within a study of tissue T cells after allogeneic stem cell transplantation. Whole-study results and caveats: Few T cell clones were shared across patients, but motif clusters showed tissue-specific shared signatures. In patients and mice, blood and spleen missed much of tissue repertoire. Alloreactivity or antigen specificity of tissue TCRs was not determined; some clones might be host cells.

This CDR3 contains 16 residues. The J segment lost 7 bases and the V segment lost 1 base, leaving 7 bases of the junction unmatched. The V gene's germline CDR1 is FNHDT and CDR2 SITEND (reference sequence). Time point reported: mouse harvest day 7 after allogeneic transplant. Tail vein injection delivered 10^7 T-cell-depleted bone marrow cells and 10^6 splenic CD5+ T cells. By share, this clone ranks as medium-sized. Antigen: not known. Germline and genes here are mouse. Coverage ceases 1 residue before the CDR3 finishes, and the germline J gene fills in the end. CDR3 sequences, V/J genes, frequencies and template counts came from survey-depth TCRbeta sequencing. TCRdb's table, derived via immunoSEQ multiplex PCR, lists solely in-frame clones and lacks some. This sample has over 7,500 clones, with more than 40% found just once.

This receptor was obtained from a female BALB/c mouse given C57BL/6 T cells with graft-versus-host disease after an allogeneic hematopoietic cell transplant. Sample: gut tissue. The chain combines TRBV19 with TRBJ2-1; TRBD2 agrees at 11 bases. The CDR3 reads CASSIHWGGARAEQFF. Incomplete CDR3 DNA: TGTGCCAGCAGTATACACTGGGGGGGCGCCAGGGCTGAGCAGTTC.